This TCR beta chain stems from a study of cytomegalovirus exposure and HLA in healthy donors. Germline assignment: CDR1 MNHNS and CDR2 SASEGT. Trimming shortened V by 3 bases and J by 1 base, and 12 bases separated the two germline ends. CDR3 length equals 15 residues. PCR involved 60 Vbeta and 13 Jbeta primers. This table comes from immunoSEQ multiplex PCR, and its TCRdb copy is limited to in-frame clones, with some not included. The table lists approximately 61,000 clones. The TCR was taken from a woman under 30 in good health and CMV-seronegative. The chain has TRBV6-1 and TRBJ2-5; a weak D match, TRBD1 (6 bases). The specimen sequenced was PBMCs. CDR3 region: CASSDLQGIQETQYF. As DNA, the CDR3 is TGTGCCAGCAGTGACCTACAGGGCATCCAAGAGACCCAGTACTTC.